The 14 T cell receptor beta chains below come from one sample, sequenced in a study of T cell changes during pregnancy in multiple sclerosis. The assay was immunoSEQ multiplex PCR, and TCRdb's table has in-frame clones only and misses some. The sample shows roughly 48,000 clones, 85% to 95% of them seen only once. The sequencing used CD4+ T cells from peripheral blood mononuclear cells, collected in the third trimester of pregnancy. Receptors were obtained from a female donor with multiple sclerosis, enrolled in a pregnancy study.

The chain carries TRBV30 and TRBJ2-1; 7 nucleotides match TRBD2. The V segment lost 3 bases and the J segment 3 bases; nucleotides outside the gene matches: 5. This CDR3 comprises 14 residues. The germline CDR1 and CDR2 sequences are GTSNPN and SVGIG (reference sequence). CDR3: CAWSTGTIYNEQFF. The CDR3 DNA reads TGTGCCTGGAGCACCGGGACTATCTACAATGAGCAGTTCTTC.

The chain links TRBV7-9 to TRBJ2-1; TRBD2 agrees at 8 bases. The trim removed 2 bases at V and 7 bases at J, leaving 10 bases unmatched. Germline lookup yields CDR1 SEHNR and CDR2 FQNEAQ (reference sequence). The CDR3 is 16 residues long. The CDR3, as DNA: TGTGCCAGCAGCTTAATAGTCTTAGCGGGGAAGAATGAGCAGTTCTTC. Protein sequence: CASSLIVLAGKNEQFF. Combining the CDR3 with reference TRBV7-9 and TRBJ2-1 gives the whole variable domain DTGVSQNPRHKITKRGQNVTFRCDPISEHNRLYWYRQTLGQGPEFLTYFQNEAQLEKSRLLSDRFSAERPKGSFSTLEIQRTEQGDSAMYLCASSLIVLAGKNEQFFGPGTRLTVL.

The chain links TRBV5-1 to TRBJ2-1; 7 bases align to TRBD2. CDR3 length equals 16 residues. With 1 base clipped from V and 5 bases from J, the junction kept 9 bases outside the gene matches. Germline V gives CDR1 SGHRS, CDR2 YFSETQ. The chain's CDR3 is CASSLLSGTSHNEQFF. In DNA, the CDR3 is TGCGCCAGCAGCTTGCTCAGCGGGACCTCGCACAATGAGCAGTTCTTC.

The chain has TRBV5-1 and TRBJ1-2; 11 nucleotides match TRBD1. In germline, CDR1 is SGHRS, CDR2 YFSETQ. CDR3 size: 20 residues. J gave up 2 bases and V 4 bases, and 19 bases lay outside the gene matches. The chain's CDR3 is CASSQFPQDRGQSINYGYTF. The CDR3, as DNA: TGCGCCAGCAGCCAATTTCCACAGGACAGGGGGCAGTCAATCAACTATGGCTACACCTTC.

V and J are TRBV5-5 and TRBJ2-6; 7 positions agree with TRBD2. J gave up 0 bases and V 2 bases, and 11 bases lay outside the gene matches. There are 19 residues in the CDR3. Germline CDR1 reads SGHKS; CDR2 reads YYEKEE (reference sequence). The CDR3 DNA sequence: TGTGCCAGCAGCTTTTTAGCGGGCGAACCGTCCTCTGGGGCCAACGTCCTGACTTTC. Translated: CASSFLAGEPSSGANVLTF.

The rearrangement links TRBV5-1 to TRBJ1-2, with 7 nucleotides matching TRBD1. This CDR3 is 14 amino acids long. Germline CDR1 is SGHRS and CDR2 is YFSETQ. Unmatched junction bases numbered 7, after V lost 4 bases and J lost 4 bases. The CDR3 DNA reads TGCGCCAGCAGCCCAAGACAGGGAGCCTATGGCTACACCTTC. It codes for CASSPRQGAYGYTF.

V and J are TRBV7-3 and TRBJ2-1, with D possibly TRBD1 on 5 matching bases. The CDR3 extends over 13 amino acids. The germline CDR1 and CDR2 sequences are SGHTA and FQGTGA. Trimming shortened V by 0 bases and J by 5 bases, and 5 bases separated the two germline ends. CDR3 amino acids: CASSLTRDNEQFF. The CDR3, as DNA: TGTGCCAGCAGCTTAACCAGGGACAATGAGCAGTTCTTC.

The chain employs TRBV6-1 and TRBJ2-3; D is perhaps TRBD2 (6 bases). Germline V lookup: CDR1 MNHNS, CDR2 SASEGT. V lost 3 bases to trimming and J lost 0 bases, with 10 bases between them. The CDR3 spans 15 residues. The CDR3 is CASSEEGTSTDTQYF. CDR3 bases: TGTGCCAGCAGTGAGGAGGGGACTAGCACAGATACGCAGTATTTT.

The chain is built from TRBV6-1 and TRBJ1-4, with D hard to call. The germline V gene has CDR1 MNHNS and CDR2 SASEGT. There are 14 residues in the CDR3. Trimming stripped 0 bases from V and 10 bases from J, with 12 bases between. The CDR3 reads CASSEATNRGKLFF. CDR3 sequence (DNA): TGTGCCAGCAGTGAAGCCACCAATCGGGGAAAACTGTTTTTT.

The rearrangement uses TRBV30 and TRBJ2-3; the match to TRBD2 covers 8 bases. The CDR3 spans 16 residues. Germline V gene lookup returns CDR1 GTSNPN and CDR2 SVGIG (reference sequence). Germline trimming cut 2 bases from V and 2 bases from J; bases unmatched to any gene: 9. CDR3 sequence: CAWSRRGVLPTDTQYF. CDR3 DNA sequence: TGTGCCTGGAGTCGGCGGGGGGTCCTCCCCACAGATACGCAGTATTTT.

The chain recombines TRBV4-2 with TRBJ1-5, with D maybe TRBD1 (5 bases). Trimming cost V 0 bases and J 6 bases, with 12 bases left between them. The germline CDR1 and CDR2 sequences are LGHNA and YNFKEQ. The CDR3 has 15 amino acids. The CDR3 here is CASSQDQGGGQPQHF. CDR3 sequence (DNA): TGTGCCAGCAGCCAAGACCAGGGAGGCGGTCAGCCCCAGCATTTT.

This chain uses TRBV30 with TRBJ2-3; 7 bases fit TRBD2. The CDR3 has 14 amino acids. V shed 5 bases and J 2 bases; nucleotides not matched to a gene: 7. CDR1 and CDR2 from the germline V gene are GTSNPN and SVGIG (reference sequence). CDR3 protein: CAWSSGIVTDTQYF. In DNA form, the CDR3 reads TGTGCCTGGTCTAGCGGTATCGTCACAGATACGCAGTATTTT.

The CDR3: CATGRTPTNTGELFF. The CDR3 nucleotides read TGTGCCACCGGGAGGACACCAACGAACACCGGGGAGCTGTTTTTT. This chain links TRBV18 with TRBJ2-2; TRBD2 matches 7 bases. Germline lookup yields CDR1 KGHSH and CDR2 LQKENI. Losses at the gene ends were 10 bases for V and 0 bases for J; bases not matched to a gene: 8. CDR3 length equals 15 residues.

This rearrangement joins TRBV7-9 to TRBJ2-1; D possibly corresponds to TRBD1 (6 bases). Per the germline V gene, CDR1 is SEHNR and CDR2 is FQNEAQ (reference sequence). Trimming removed 1 base from V and 15 bases from J, with 19 bases in between. The length of the CDR3 is 14 residues. The CDR3 sequence: CASSLDVTGQGRFF. The CDR3 nucleotides read TGTGCCAGCAGCTTAGATGTTACGGGCCAGGGGCGGTTCTTC.